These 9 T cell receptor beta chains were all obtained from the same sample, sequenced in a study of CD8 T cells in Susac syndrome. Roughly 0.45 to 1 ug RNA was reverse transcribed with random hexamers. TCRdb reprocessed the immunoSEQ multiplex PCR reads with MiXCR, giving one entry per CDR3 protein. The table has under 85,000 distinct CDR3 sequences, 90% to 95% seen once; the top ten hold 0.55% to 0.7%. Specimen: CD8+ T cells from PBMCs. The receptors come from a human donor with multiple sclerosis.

The CDR3 protein is CASSPGTGVGETQYF. The CDR3 nucleotides are TGTGCCAGCAGCCCCGGGACAGGGGTCGGGGAGACCCAGTACTTC. This rearrangement joins TRBV7-9 to TRBJ2-5; 10 positions match TRBD1. CDR1 SEHNR and CDR2 FQNEAQ come from the germline V gene (reference sequence). Losses at the gene ends were 5 bases for V and 5 bases for J; bases not matched to a gene: 8. The CDR3 extends over 15 amino acids.

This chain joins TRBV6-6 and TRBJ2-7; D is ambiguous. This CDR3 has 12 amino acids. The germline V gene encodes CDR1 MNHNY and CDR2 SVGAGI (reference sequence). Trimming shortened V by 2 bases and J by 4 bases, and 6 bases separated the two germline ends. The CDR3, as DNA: TGTGCCAGCAGTTACGGGGTGTACGAGCAGTACTTC. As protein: CASSYGVYEQYF.

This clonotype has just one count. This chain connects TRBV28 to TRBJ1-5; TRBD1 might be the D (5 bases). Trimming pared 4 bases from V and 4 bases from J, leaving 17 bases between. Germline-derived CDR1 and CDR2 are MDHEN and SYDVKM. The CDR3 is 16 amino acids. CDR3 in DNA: TGTGCCAGCAGTTCCCCCCAGGGTACGGGAAATCAGCCCCAGCATTTT. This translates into CASSSPQGTGNQPQHF.

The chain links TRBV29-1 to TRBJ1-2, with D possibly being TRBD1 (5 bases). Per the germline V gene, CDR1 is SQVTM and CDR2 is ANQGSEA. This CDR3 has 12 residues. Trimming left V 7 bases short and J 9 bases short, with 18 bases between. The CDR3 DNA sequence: TGCAGCGATCTCCCGGCAGGGAATAGCTACACCTTC. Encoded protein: CSDLPAGNSYTF.

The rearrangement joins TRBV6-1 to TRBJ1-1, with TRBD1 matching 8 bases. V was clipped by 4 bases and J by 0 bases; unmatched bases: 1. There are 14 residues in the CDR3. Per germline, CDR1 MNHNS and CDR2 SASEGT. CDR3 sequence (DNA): TGTGCCAGCAGTGCGGACAGGGTGAACACTGAAGCTTTCTTT. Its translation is CASSADRVNTEAFF.

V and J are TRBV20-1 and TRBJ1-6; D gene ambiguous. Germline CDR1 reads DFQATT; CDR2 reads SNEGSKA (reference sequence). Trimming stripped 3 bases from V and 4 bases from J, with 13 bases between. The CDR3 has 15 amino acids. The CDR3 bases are TGCAGTGCTAGGGGCGACTTTGGTTATAATTCACCCCTCCACTTT. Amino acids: CSARGDFGYNSPLHF.

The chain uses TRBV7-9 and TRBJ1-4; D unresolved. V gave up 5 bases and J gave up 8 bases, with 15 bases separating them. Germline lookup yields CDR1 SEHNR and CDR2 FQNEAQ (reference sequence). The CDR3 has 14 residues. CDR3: CASSQSRAPEKLFF. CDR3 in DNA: TGTGCCAGCAGCCAATCCCGGGCTCCAGAAAAACTGTTTTTT.

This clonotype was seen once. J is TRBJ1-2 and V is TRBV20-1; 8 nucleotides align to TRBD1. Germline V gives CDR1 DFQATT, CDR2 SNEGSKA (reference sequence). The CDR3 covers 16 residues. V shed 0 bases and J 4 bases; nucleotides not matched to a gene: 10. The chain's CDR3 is CSARDDRGRVFYGYTF. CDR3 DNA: TGCAGTGCTAGAGATGACAGGGGAAGAGTGTTCTATGGCTACACCTTC.

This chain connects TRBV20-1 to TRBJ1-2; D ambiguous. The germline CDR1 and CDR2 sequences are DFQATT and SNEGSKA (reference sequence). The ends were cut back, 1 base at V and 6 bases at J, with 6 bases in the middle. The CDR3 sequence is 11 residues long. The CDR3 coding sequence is TGCAGTGCTAGAGGGGCACATGGCTACACCTTC. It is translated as CSARGAHGYTF.